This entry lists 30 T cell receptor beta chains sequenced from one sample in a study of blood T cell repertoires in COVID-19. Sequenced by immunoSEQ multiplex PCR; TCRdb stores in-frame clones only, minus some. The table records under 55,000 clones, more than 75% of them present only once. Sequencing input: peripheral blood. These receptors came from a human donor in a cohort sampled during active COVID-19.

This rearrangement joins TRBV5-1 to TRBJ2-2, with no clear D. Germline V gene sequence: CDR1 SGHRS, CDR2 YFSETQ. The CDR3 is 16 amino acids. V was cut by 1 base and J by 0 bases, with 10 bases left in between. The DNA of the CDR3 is TGCGCCAGCAGCTTGAGGCGACTGGCGAACACCGGGGAGCTGTTTTTT. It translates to CASSLRRLANTGELFF.

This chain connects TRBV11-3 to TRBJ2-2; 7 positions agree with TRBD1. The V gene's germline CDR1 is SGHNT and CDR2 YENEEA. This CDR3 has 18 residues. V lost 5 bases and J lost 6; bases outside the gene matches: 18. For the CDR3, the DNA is TGTGCCAGCAGCCAACCCGGACAGGCAATACTCGGGTCCGGGGAGCTGTTTTTT. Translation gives CASSQPGQAILGSGELFF.

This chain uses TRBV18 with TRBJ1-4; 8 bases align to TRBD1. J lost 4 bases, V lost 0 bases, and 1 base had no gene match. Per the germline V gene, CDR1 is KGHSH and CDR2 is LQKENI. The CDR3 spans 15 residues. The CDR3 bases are TGTGCCAGCTCACCACCGGGACAGGTTAATGAAAAACTGTTTTTT. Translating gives CASSPPGQVNEKLFF.

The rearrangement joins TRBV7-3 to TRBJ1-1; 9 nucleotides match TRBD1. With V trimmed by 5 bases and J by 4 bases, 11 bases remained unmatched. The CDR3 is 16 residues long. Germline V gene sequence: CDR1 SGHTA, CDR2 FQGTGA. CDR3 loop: CASSPRPATGGTEAFF. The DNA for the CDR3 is TGTGCCAGCAGCCCTCGACCTGCGACAGGGGGCACTGAAGCTTTCTTT.

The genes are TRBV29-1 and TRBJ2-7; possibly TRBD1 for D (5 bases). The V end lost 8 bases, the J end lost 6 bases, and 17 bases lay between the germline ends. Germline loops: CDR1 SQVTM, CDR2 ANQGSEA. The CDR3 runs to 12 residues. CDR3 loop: CSSTQGSGEQYF. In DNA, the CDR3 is TGCAGCTCCACCCAGGGTTCGGGCGAGCAGTACTTC.

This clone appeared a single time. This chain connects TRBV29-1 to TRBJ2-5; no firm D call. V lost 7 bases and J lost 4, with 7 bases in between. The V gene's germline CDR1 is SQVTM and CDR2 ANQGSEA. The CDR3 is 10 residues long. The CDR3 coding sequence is TGCAGCGGAGTAACAGAGACCCAGTACTTC. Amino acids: CSGVTETQYF.

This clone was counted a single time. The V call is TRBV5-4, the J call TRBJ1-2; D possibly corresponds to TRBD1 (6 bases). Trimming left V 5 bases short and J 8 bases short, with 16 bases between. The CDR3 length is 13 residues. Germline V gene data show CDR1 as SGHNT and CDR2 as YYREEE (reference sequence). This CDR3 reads CASRDTGMWGYTF. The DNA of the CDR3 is TGTGCCAGCAGGGATACAGGGATGTGGGGCTACACCTTC.

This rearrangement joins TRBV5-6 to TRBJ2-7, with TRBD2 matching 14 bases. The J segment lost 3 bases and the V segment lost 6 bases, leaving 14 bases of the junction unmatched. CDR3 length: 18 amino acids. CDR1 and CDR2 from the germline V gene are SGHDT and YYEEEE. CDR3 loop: CASTNPPGTSGSIYEQYF. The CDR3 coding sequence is TGTGCCAGCACCAATCCCCCCGGGACTAGCGGGAGCATCTACGAGCAGTACTTC.

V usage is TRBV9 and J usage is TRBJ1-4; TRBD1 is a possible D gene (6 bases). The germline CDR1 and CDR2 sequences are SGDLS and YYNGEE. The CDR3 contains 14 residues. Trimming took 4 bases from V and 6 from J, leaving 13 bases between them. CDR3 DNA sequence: TGTGCCAGCAGCCCTGGGGGGGCGGATGAAAAACTGTTTTTT. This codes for CASSPGGADEKLFF.

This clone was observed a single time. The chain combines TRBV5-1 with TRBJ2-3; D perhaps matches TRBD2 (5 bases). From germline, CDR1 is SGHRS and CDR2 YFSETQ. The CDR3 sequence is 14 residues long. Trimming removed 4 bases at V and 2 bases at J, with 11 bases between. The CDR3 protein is CASSPRLFTDTQYF. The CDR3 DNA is TGCGCCAGCAGCCCAAGACTATTCACAGATACGCAGTATTTT. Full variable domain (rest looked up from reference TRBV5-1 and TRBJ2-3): KAGVTQTPRYLIKTRGQQVTLSCSPISGHRSVSWYQQTPGQGLQFLFEYFSETQRNKGNFPGRFSGRQFSNSRSEMNVSTLELGDSALYLCASSPRLFTDTQYFGPGTRLTVL.

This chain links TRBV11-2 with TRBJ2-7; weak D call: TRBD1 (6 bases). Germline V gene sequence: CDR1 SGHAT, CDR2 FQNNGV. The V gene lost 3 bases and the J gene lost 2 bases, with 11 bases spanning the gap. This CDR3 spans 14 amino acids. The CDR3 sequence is CASSFLDRAYEQYF. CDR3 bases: TGTGCCAGCAGCTTCCTGGACAGAGCCTACGAGCAGTACTTC. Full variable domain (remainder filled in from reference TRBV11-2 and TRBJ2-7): EAGVAQSPRYKIIEKRQSVAFWCNPISGHATLYWYQQILGQGPKLLIQFQNNGVVDDSQLPKDRFSAERLKGVDSTLKIQPAKLEDSAVYLCASSFLDRAYEQYFGPGTRLTVT.

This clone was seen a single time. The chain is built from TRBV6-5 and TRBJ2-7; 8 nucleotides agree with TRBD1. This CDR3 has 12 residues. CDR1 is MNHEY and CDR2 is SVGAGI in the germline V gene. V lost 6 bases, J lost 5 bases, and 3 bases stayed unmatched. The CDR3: CASRDRVDEQYV. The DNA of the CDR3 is TGTGCCAGCAGGGACAGGGTCGACGAGCAGTACGTC.

The CDR3 spells CASTLRQGRDYGYTF. The CDR3 DNA follows: TGTGCCAGTACCCTCAGACAGGGGAGGGACTATGGCTACACCTTC. This chain uses TRBV19 with TRBJ1-2; 8 nucleotides line up with TRBD1. The CDR3 has 15 residues. The germline V gene encodes CDR1 LNHDA and CDR2 SQIVND (reference sequence). Unmatched junction bases numbered 10, after V lost 7 bases and J lost 3 bases.

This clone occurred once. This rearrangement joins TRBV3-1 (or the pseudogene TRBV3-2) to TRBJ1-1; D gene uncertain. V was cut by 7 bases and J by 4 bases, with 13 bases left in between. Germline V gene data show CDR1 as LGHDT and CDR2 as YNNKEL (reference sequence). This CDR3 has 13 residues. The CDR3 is CASNDRGSTEAFF. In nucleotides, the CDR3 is TGTGCCAGCAACGATAGAGGGAGCACTGAAGCTTTCTTT.

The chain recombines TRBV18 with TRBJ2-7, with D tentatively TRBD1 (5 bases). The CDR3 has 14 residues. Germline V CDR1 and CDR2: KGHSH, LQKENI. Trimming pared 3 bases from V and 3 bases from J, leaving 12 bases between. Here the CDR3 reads CASSPSRVGYEQYV. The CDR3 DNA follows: TGTGCCAGCTCACCCAGCAGGGTGGGCTACGAGCAGTACGTC.

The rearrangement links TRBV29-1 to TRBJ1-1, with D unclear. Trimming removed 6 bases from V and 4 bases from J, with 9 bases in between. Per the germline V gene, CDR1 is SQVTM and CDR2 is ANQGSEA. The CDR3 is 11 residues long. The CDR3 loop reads CSVDSGTEAFF. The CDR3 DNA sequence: TGCAGCGTCGATTCGGGCACTGAAGCTTTCTTT. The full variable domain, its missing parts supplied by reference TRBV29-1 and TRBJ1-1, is SAVISQKPSRDICQRGTSLTIQCQVDSQVTMMFWYRQQPGQSLTLIATANQGSEATYESGFVIDKFPISRPNLTFSTLTVSNMSPEDSSIYLCSVDSGTEAFFGQGTRLTVV.

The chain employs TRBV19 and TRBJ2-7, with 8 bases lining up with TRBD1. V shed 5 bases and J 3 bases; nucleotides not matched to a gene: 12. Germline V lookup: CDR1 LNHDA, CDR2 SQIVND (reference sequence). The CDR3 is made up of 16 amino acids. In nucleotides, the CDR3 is TGTGCCAGTAGTTTCGGACAGGGCGGTTCCTTCTACGAGCAGTACTTC. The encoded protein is CASSFGQGGSFYEQYF.

CDR3 in DNA: TGCGCCAGCAGCCCTTCCGACAGGGGGCGGAACACTGAAGCTTTCTTT. This encodes CASSPSDRGRNTEAFF. V gene TRBV5-1 combines with J gene TRBJ1-1; 10 bases are shared with TRBD1. Germline V lookup: CDR1 SGHRS, CDR2 YFSETQ. CDR3 length: 16 residues. J gave up 1 base and V 4 bases, and 7 bases lay outside the gene matches.

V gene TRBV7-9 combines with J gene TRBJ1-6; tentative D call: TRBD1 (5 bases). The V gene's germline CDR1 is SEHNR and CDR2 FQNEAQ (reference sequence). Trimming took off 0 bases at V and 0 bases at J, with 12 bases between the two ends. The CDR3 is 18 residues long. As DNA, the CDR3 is TGTGCCAGCAGCTTAGCGGGGGGACGGAGCTCCTATAATTCACCCCTCCACTTT. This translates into CASSLAGGRSSYNSPLHF.

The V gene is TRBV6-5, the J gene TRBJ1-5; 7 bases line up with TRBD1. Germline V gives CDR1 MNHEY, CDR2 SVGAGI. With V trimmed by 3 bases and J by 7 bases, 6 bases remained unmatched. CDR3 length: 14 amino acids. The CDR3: CASSYKTGQQPQHF. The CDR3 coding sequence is TGTGCCAGCAGTTATAAGACAGGGCAACAGCCCCAGCATTTT.

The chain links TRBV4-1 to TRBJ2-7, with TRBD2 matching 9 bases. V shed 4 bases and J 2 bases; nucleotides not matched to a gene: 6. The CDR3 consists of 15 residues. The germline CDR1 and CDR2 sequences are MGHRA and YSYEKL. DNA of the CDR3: TGCGCCAGCAGCCGAGCTAGCGGGGCGGCCTACGAGCAGTACTTC. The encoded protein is CASSRASGAAYEQYF.

CDR3: CATSEPGQGIYGYTF. The CDR3 DNA reads TGTGCCACCAGTGAGCCTGGACAGGGGATCTATGGCTACACCTTC. The chain couples TRBV24-1 to TRBJ1-2, with TRBD1 matching over 9 bases. The CDR3 contains 15 residues. CDR1 and CDR2 (germline): KGHDR, SFDVKD. The ends lost 4 bases at V and 4 bases at J; junction bases unmatched: 6.

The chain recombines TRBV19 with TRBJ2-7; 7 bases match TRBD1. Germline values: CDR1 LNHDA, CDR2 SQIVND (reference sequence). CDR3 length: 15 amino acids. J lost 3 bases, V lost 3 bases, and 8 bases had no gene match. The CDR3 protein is CASSIRPGGSYEQYF. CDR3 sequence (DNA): TGTGCCAGTAGTATCCGGCCAGGGGGTAGCTACGAGCAGTACTTC. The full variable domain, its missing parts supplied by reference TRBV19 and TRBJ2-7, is DGGITQSPKYLFRKEGQNVTLSCEQNLNHDAMYWYRQDPGQGLRLIYYSQIVNDFQKGDIAEGYSVSREKKESFPLTVTSAQKNPTAFYLCASSIRPGGSYEQYFGPGTRLTVT.

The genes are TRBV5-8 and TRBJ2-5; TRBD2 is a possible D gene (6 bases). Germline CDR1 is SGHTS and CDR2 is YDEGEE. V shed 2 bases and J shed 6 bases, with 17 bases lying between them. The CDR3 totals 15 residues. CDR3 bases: TGTGCCAGCAGCTTTTACATTACGCGGGGTCAGACCCAGTACTTC. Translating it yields CASSFYITRGQTQYF. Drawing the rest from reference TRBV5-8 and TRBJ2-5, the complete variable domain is EAGVTQSPTHLIKTRGQQATLRCSPISGHTSVYWYQQALGLGLQFLLWYDEGEERNRGNFPPRFSGRQFPNYSSELNVNALELEDSALYLCASSFYITRGQTQYFGPGTRLLVL.

CDR3 coding DNA: TGTGCCAGTAGTATTGGCAGGGGCGCGCAGGCCGGGGAGCTGTTTTTT. Protein product: CASSIGRGAQAGELFF. The chain uses TRBV19 and TRBJ2-2; possibly TRBD1 for D (6 bases). The ends were cut back, 3 bases at V and 6 bases at J, with 17 bases in the middle. CDR3 size: 16 residues. CDR1 is LNHDA and CDR2 is SQIVND in the germline V gene (reference sequence).

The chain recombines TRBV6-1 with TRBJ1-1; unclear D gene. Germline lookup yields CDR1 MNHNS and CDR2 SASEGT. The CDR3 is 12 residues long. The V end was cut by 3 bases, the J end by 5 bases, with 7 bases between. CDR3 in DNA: TGTGCCAGCAGTGACGGTGGTACTGAAGCTTTCTTT. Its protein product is CASSDGGTEAFF.

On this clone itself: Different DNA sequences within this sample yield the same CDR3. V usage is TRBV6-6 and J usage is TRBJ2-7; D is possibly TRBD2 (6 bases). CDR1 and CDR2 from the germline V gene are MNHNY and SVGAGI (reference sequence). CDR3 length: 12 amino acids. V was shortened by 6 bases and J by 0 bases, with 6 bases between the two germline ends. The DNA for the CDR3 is TGTGCCAGCAGCGGGAGCTCCTACGAGCAGTACGTC. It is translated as CASSGSSYEQYV.

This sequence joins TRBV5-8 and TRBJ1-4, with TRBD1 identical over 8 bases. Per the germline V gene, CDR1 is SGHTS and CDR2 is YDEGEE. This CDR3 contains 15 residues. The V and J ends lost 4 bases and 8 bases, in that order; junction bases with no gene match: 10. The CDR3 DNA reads TGTGCCAGCAGCCCCAGACAGGGGTTGGGGGAAAAACTGTTTTTT. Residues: CASSPRQGLGEKLFF.

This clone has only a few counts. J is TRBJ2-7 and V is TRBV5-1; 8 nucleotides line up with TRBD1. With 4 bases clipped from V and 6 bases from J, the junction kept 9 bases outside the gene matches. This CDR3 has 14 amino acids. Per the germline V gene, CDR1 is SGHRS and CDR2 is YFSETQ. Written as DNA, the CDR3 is TGCGCCAGCAGCGTCCCGACAGGGGTCGGCGAGCAGTACTTC. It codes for CASSVPTGVGEQYF.

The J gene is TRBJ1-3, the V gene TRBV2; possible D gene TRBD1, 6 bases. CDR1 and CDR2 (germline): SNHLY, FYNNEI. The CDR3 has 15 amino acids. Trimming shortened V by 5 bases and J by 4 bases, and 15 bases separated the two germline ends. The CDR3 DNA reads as TGTGCCAGCAGTTATCAACAGGGTGGCGGAAACACCATATATTTT. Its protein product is CASSYQQGGGNTIYF. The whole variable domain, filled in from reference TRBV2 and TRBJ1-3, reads EPEVTQTPSHQVTQMGQEVILRCVPISNHLYFYWYRQILGQKVEFLVSFYNNEISEKSEIFDDQFSVERPDGSNFTLKIRSTKLEDSAMYFCASSYQQGGGNTIYFGEGSWLTVV.